This passage covers 14 T cell receptor beta chains from one sample sequenced in a study of T cells in Graves' hyperthyroidism and ophthalmopathy. RNA transcripts served as the template for amplifying TCR beta CDR3 regions. With the HTBI primer set, the TCR CDR3 went through a first round of RT-PCR. TCRdb used MiXCR to reprocess the multiplex PCR reads, holding one entry per CDR3 protein. The sample carries around 300,000 distinct CDR3 sequences, 12% to 15% recorded once. Sequenced sample: blood. These receptors all stem from a middle-aged woman with Graves' ophthalmopathy.

The chain carries TRBV5-6 and TRBJ1-1, with D unresolved. V was shortened by 2 bases and J by 9 bases, with 17 bases between the two germline ends. The CDR3 runs to 14 residues. Germline-derived CDR1 and CDR2 are SGHDT and YYEEEE. The CDR3 nucleotides are TGTGCCAGCAGCTTCTCCTTGAAACCTCGCCAAGCTTTCTTT. This gives the protein CASSFSLKPRQAFF.

This clonotype was seen at least ten times. Written as DNA, the CDR3 is TGCAGTGCTAGAGGCCAGACAGGGGTTCCTGAAGCTTTCTTT. Its translation: CSARGQTGVPEAFF. This sequence joins TRBV20-1 and TRBJ1-1, with 8 bases identical to TRBD1. Per the germline V gene, CDR1 is DFQATT and CDR2 is SNEGSKA (reference sequence). The CDR3 covers 14 residues. The ends lost 1 base at V and 6 bases at J; junction bases unmatched: 7.

This clonotype was observed many times. The chain uses TRBV25-1 and TRBJ1-5; D is ambiguous. Germline CDR1 is MGHDK and CDR2 is SYGVNS. V lost 3 bases and J lost 6, with 18 bases in between. The CDR3 totals 16 residues. The CDR3, as DNA: TGTGCCAGCAGTGATCGGACGTCTAGCCCAGGTCAGCCCCAGCATTTT. Its translation: CASSDRTSSPGQPQHF.

Comment on this clonotype: Germline and junction disagree at one end, which may indicate a read error. The DNA for the CDR3 is TGCTGTGCTAGCCATCGTCAAAGCTCCTACGAGCAGTACTTC. It specifies CCASHRQSSYEQYF. The V gene is TRBV20-1, the J gene TRBJ2-7; D might be TRBD2 (5 bases). Germline CDR1 and CDR2: DFQATT and SNEGSKA (reference sequence). CDR3 length: 14 residues.

This clonotype was counted at least ten times. V usage is TRBV11-3 and J usage is TRBJ1-1; D unclear. The CDR3 loop spans 14 amino acids. Germline V gene data show CDR1 as SGHNT and CDR2 as YENEEA. V gave up 6 bases and J gave up 0 bases, with 11 bases separating them. CDR3 nucleotides: TGTGCCAGCAGAAAACGGACCATGAACACTGAAGCTTTCTTT. Translated: CASRKRTMNTEAFF.

This clonotype was observed at least ten times. V gene TRBV28 combines with J gene TRBJ1-4; D is possibly TRBD1 (5 bases). The germline V gene has CDR1 MDHEN and CDR2 SYDVKM. The V gene lost 3 bases and the J gene lost 2 bases, with 7 bases spanning the gap. The CDR3 is 14 amino acids. CDR3 sequence (DNA): TGTGCCAGCAGTTTGGGGCGGACTAATGAAAAACTGTTTTTT. Amino acids: CASSLGRTNEKLFF.

This clonotype was observed at least ten times. The chain couples TRBV28 to TRBJ1-4; TRBD1 aligns across 9 bases. CDR1 is MDHEN and CDR2 is SYDVKM in the germline V gene. With 3 bases clipped from V and 0 bases from J, the junction kept 8 bases outside the gene matches. CDR3 length: 18 amino acids. Here the CDR3 DNA reads TGTGCCAGCAGTTTCTTGGACAGGGGTCCTGCAACTAATGAAAAACTGTTTTTT. Its protein product is CASSFLDRGPATNEKLFF.

This chain joins TRBV7-9 and TRBJ2-2; 9 nucleotides align to TRBD1. Germline loops: CDR1 SEHNR, CDR2 FQNEAQ (reference sequence). J lost 4 bases, V lost 3 bases, and 15 bases had no gene match. The CDR3 spans 19 residues. The chain's CDR3 is CASSFPDRGARGFTGELFF. CDR3 nucleotide sequence: TGTGCCAGCAGCTTCCCGGACAGGGGCGCGCGGGGATTCACCGGGGAGCTGTTTTTT.

J is TRBJ1-2 and V is TRBV5-1; TRBD1 is a possible D gene (6 bases). V was shortened by 1 base and J by 4 bases, with 8 bases between the two germline ends. Germline lookup yields CDR1 SGHRS and CDR2 YFSETQ. The CDR3 totals 13 residues. The chain's CDR3 is CASSLWTVYGYTF. CDR3 bases: TGCGCCAGCAGCTTGTGGACAGTCTATGGCTACACCTTC.

This clonotype was seen a handful of times. The rearrangement uses TRBV29-1 and TRBJ2-5, with D unclear. Trimming left V 6 bases short and J 4 bases short, with 15 bases between. This CDR3 contains 13 residues. CDR1 and CDR2 from the germline V gene are SQVTM and ANQGSEA. Here the CDR3 DNA reads TGCAGCGTGACTGGACGATTCGGAGAGACCCAGTACTTC. It translates to CSVTGRFGETQYF.

This clonotype was counted only a few times. The rearrangement joins TRBV24-1 to TRBJ2-1, with 12 bases aligning to TRBD2. The CDR3 sequence is 16 residues long. In germline, CDR1 is KGHDR, CDR2 SFDVKD. V dropped 3 bases and J dropped 8; count of bases not matched to a gene: 7. The CDR3 nucleotides read TGTGCCACCAGTGATCAACTAGCGGGAGGTTCTGATGAGCAGTTCTTC. Protein product: CATSDQLAGGSDEQFF.

This clonotype was seen at least ten times. The J gene is TRBJ1-5, the V gene TRBV4-1, with D hard to call. The length of the CDR3 is 12 residues. CDR1 and CDR2 (germline): MGHRA, YSYEKL. V was cut by 3 bases and J by 4 bases, with 4 bases left in between. This chain's CDR3 is CASSQVNQPQHF. The CDR3 bases are TGCGCCAGCAGCCAGGTAAATCAGCCCCAGCATTTT.

Ten or more counts support this clonotype. This chain joins TRBV7-9 and TRBJ2-5; TRBD1 matches at 11 bases. Germline V gene data show CDR1 as SEHNR and CDR2 as FQNEAQ (reference sequence). After removal of 5 bases from V and 1 base from J, the junction contained 6 bases not matched to a gene. The CDR3 sequence is 16 residues long. The CDR3 DNA reads as TGTGCCAGCAGCGCTCCGGGACAGGGGGTCCAAGAGACCCAGTACTTC. Translation: CASSAPGQGVQETQYF. The complete variable domain, with remaining parts taken from reference TRBV7-9 and TRBJ2-5, reads DTGVSQNPRHKITKRGQNVTFRCDPISEHNRLYWYRQTLGQGPEFLTYFQNEAQLEKSRLLSDRFSAERPKGSFSTLEIQRTEQGDSAMYLCASSAPGQGVQETQYFGPGTRLLVL.

This clonotype was counted many times. The rearrangement uses TRBV20-1 and TRBJ2-5; D possibly matches TRBD1 or TRBD2 (5 bases each). Germline lookup yields CDR1 DFQATT and CDR2 SNEGSKA (reference sequence). V dropped 3 bases and J dropped 12 bases, with 17 bases sitting between them. This CDR3 spans 12 amino acids. CDR3 in amino acids: CSARTPGLVEYF. The DNA of the CDR3 is TGCAGTGCTAGGACACCGGGGCTCGTCGAGTACTTC.